The entry below describes one T cell receptor beta chain. There are many counts of this clonotype. There is no known antigen for this receptor. Base qualities were left out, and no much larger clone turns up one base away. Stable Graves' hyperthyroidism was defined as no progression to ophthalmopathy during 18 months of follow-up. Hyperthyroidism patients were aged 18 to 65 years and newly diagnosed, with disease duration of less than 2 months. The study excluded patients with uncontrolled infections, other autoimmune diseases, pregnancy or lactation. Diagnoses relied on clinical symptoms, serum thyroxine and TRAb, thyroid ultrasound and orbital computed tomography. PBMCs were separated from about 10 ml of fresh peripheral blood using Ficoll-Paque density gradient centrifugation. Trizol reagent was used to extract total RNA, and RNA quality was then checked on an Agilent 2100 Bioanalyzer. Amplification of TCR beta CDR3 regions was carried out from RNA transcripts. The TCR CDR3 was subjected to a first round of RT-PCR using the HTBI primer set and the Qiagen OneStep RT-PCR kit. Libraries were constructed in a second round of multiplex PCR, after which size selection and purification were carried out. The libraries were sequenced on an Illumina HiSeq2000 using paired-end 100 bp reads. The original pipeline was this. SOAPnuke was used to process the raw data, throwing out any read that contained adapters or uncalled bases, had a mean Phred below 15, or lacked an exact constant-primer or identifier match. High-quality paired reads were merged with COPE v1.2.5, and unique nucleotide sequences were defined as clonotypes. Clonotypes were aligned to IMGT TRBV, TRBD and TRBJ reference segments using MiTCR v1.1. The analysis was restricted to V-J combinations with a frequency above 0.0001, which together covered 99.2% of the repertoires. The TCS score was defined as F50 (clonal expansion) divided by E x V (chaos), with BLOSUM62-based TCRdist calculated between CDR3 peptides within each V-J. Welch's t-statistics and random forest reduced approximately 520 V-J features to roughly 13, which were used in a naive Bayes classifier (R e1071). The public reads were quality trimmed at Q25 with fastp and then assembled into clones with MiXCR by TCRdb, keeping productive beta chains. When rows share a CDR3 protein, they turn into one entry using the most common DNA and genes. These V and J calls derive from TCRdb rather than the authors' analysis. Across this sample there are 700,000 or so distinct CDR3 sequences, with 16% seen only once. The biggest ten clones account for under 8.5% of the sample.

The entry originates in a study of T cells in Graves' hyperthyroidism and ophthalmopathy (dated by TCRdb to the late 2010s). A note on the overall study: Peripheral blood was collected at initial diagnosis, before any treatment. Once sampling was done, hyperthyroidism patients were given methimazole at a starting dose of 30 mg daily, whereas ophthalmopathy patients were given high-dose intravenous methylprednisolone. The approximately 90 discovery patients were divided at random into training and test sets in a 7:3 ratio. In about 6 Graves' hyperthyroidism patients, the study also compared T-cell repertoires from thyroid tissue with T-cell repertoires from blood. TCR V-J signatures able to tell the groups apart were searched for in a discovery cohort of 90 to 100 patients, of whom around 43 had Graves' ophthalmopathy and roughly 58 had stable Graves' hyperthyroidism. TCR Vbeta CDR3 sequencing of 120 to 150 peripheral blood samples (around 45 ophthalmopathy, about 75 hyperthyroidism and around 17 progressor patients) is reported in the paper. Whether ophthalmopathy could be predicted prospectively was tested in an independent validation cohort made up of 18 to 20 hyperthyroidism patients plus 17 patients who later progressed to ophthalmopathy.

CDR1 and CDR2 are drawn from the germline V gene: MDHEN, SYDVKM. Trimming costs V 1 base and J 5 bases, and their ends lie 8 bases apart. The CDR3 goes from the cysteine to the phenylalanine over 13 residues. The only DNA kept is the CDR3, 39 bases in frame from the first base. The study at large found these results: Most expanded thyroid clonotypes (frequency above 0.001) were also detected in blood, suggesting blood repertoires may reflect thyroid immune responses. Sample size was not statistically predetermined, and investigators were not blinded to group allocation. During validation, the model predicted progression to ophthalmopathy a median of roughly 7.1 months ahead of onset, with around 65% sensitivity and 72.22% specificity. A 13 V-J signature model separated ophthalmopathy from stable hyperthyroidism, with about 90% sensitivity and about 81% specificity in cross-validation and 80%/75% in testing.

The origin of this receptor is a man aged 18 to 29 with Graves' hyperthyroidism. The sequence is built from TRBV28 and TRBJ1-1; matching of 5 bases hints at TRBD1 as the D gene. The material sequenced was blood. The sequenced DNA: TGTGCCAGCAGTTTATTAGGGGTAACTGAAGCTTTCTTT. Translated, this gives CASSLLGVTEAFF.